The 7 T cell receptor beta chains below come from one sample, sequenced in a study of blood T cell repertoires in COVID-19. Clones were sequenced by immunoSEQ multiplex PCR, and TCRdb holds only the in-frame ones, with some missing. The sample records some 77,000 clones, 80% to 85% being singletons. What was sequenced was peripheral blood. These receptors originate from an older woman with acute or convalescent COVID-19.

This chain connects TRBV6-5 to TRBJ1-2; a possible D gene is TRBD1 (5 bases). Trimming stripped 2 bases from V and 4 bases from J, with 14 bases between. The germline V gene has CDR1 MNHEY and CDR2 SVGAGI. This CDR3 is built from 15 residues. This CDR3 reads CASSYDSVGGYGYTF. In DNA form, the CDR3 reads TGTGCCAGCAGTTACGATTCAGTGGGGGGCTATGGCTACACCTTC.

The chain uses TRBV11-2 and TRBJ1-2; possible D gene TRBD1, 5 bases. V shed 5 bases and J shed 7 bases, with 11 bases lying between them. The germline V gene encodes CDR1 SGHAT and CDR2 FQNNGV. CDR3 size: 12 residues. CDR3 amino acids: CASSQGRGGYTF. The DNA of the CDR3 is TGTGCCAGCAGCCAAGGAAGGGGTGGCTACACCTTC.

This rearrangement joins TRBV2 to TRBJ2-3; D gene ambiguous. The CDR3 has 12 amino acids. Germline V gene sequence: CDR1 SNHLY, CDR2 FYNNEI. Deletions cut 5 bases from V and 0 bases from J, with 3 bases between. CDR3 region: CASSLSTDTQYF. Written as DNA, the CDR3 is TGTGCCAGCAGTTTAAGCACAGATACGCAGTATTTT.

CDR3 coding DNA: TGTGCCAGCAGTTTCCTGGACAGGGCTGAAGCTTTCTTT. The encoded protein is CASSFLDRAEAFF. V and J are TRBV28 and TRBJ1-1; 8 nucleotides align to TRBD1. The CDR3 has 13 residues. In germline, CDR1 is MDHEN, CDR2 SYDVKM. Germline trimming cut 3 bases from V and 6 bases from J; bases unmatched to any gene: 3. Using reference TRBV28 and TRBJ1-1 for the parts outside the CDR3, the full variable domain is DVKVTQSSRYLVKRTGEKVFLECVQDMDHENMFWYRQDPGLGLRLIYFSYDVKMKEKGDIPEGYSVSREKKERFSLILESASTNQTSMYLCASSFLDRAEAFFGQGTRLTVV.

This rearrangement joins TRBV19 to TRBJ1-2; maybe TRBD1 (6 bases). The CDR3 totals 16 residues. Trimming stripped 5 bases from V and 8 bases from J, with 24 bases between. Germline-derived CDR1 and CDR2 are LNHDA and SQIVND (reference sequence). CDR3 bases: TGTGCCAGTAGTCCCCACCCAGGGGTCTCAATAGGGGGCTACACCTTC. Residues: CASSPHPGVSIGGYTF. The complete variable domain, with remaining parts taken from reference TRBV19 and TRBJ1-2, reads DGGITQSPKYLFRKEGQNVTLSCEQNLNHDAMYWYRQDPGQGLRLIYYSQIVNDFQKGDIAEGYSVSREKKESFPLTVTSAQKNPTAFYLCASSPHPGVSIGGYTFGSGTRLTVV.

The J gene is TRBJ1-6, the V gene TRBV2; 8 nucleotides match TRBD1. V was pared by 6 bases and J by 10 bases, with 8 bases of the junction left unmatched. The length of the CDR3 is 14 residues. Looked up from germline, CDR1 is SNHLY and CDR2 is FYNNEI. The CDR3 nucleotides are TGTGCCAGCAGCTCTCGGACAGGGAGATCACCCCTCCACTTT. It is translated as CASSSRTGRSPLHF.

The table lists this clone with a count of one. The CDR3 region is CASSQDPIDEQYF. For the CDR3, the DNA is TGTGCCAGCAGCCAAGACCCTATCGACGAGCAGTACTTC. The chain combines TRBV4-2 with TRBJ2-7; unclear D gene. Germline values: CDR1 LGHNA, CDR2 YNFKEQ. Trimming shortened V by 0 bases and J by 5 bases, and 8 bases separated the two germline ends. CDR3 length: 13 residues.